By frequency, the clone carrying this T cell receptor (beta chain) is large (0.1 to 1%). The data stem from a study of CD8 T cells in cerebrospinal fluid in Alzheimer's disease. TCRdb re-called the 10x single-cell sequencing reads and catalogs CDR3 proteins one per entry, DNA excluded. The data include 950 to 1,500 distinct CDR3 sequences; the top ten clones carry 7.5% to 9.5%. The source material was cerebrospinal fluid. The TCR comes from a human donor with Alzheimer's disease.

The CDR3 reads CAISEVPPSGTAREKLFF. V and J are TRBV10-3 and TRBJ1-4; the D call from TCRdb, TRBD1, cannot be confirmed without DNA. Germline CDR1 reads ENHRY; CDR2 reads SYGVKD. This CDR3 region has 18 residues.